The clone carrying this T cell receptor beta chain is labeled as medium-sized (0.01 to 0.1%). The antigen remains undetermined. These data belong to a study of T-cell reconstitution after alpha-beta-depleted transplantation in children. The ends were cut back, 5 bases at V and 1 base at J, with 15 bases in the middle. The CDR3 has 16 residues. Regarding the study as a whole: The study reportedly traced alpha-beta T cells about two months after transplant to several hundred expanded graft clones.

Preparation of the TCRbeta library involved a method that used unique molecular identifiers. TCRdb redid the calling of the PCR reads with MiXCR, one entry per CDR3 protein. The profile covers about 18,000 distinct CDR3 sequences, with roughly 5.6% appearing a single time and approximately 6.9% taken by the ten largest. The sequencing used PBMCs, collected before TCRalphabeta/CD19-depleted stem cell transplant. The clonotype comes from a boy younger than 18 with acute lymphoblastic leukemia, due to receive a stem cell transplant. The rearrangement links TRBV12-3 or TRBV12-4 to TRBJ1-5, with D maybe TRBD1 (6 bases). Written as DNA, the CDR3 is TGTGCCAGCAGTCCAGGACAGTCTGGGAGCAATCAGCCCCAGCATTTT. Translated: CASSPGQSGSNQPQHF.